Below are 22 T cell receptor beta chains sequenced from a single sample in a study of cytomegalovirus exposure and HLA in healthy donors. In the PCR, 60 Vbeta and 13 Jbeta primers were used. Clones were sequenced by immunoSEQ multiplex PCR, and TCRdb holds only the in-frame ones, with some missing. The table includes 120,000 to 150,000 clones, roughly four fifths detected once. Sequenced sample: PBMCs. Receptors originate from a male donor in good health and CMV-seronegative.

The V and J genes are TRBV21-1 and TRBJ1-1; whether TRBD1, the table's D call, matches the DNA was not checked. TRBV21-1 is assigned pseudogene status. The CDR3 loop spans 17 amino acids. The DNA for the CDR3 is TGTGCCAGCAGCAAAGCTAGTGTAGGGACAGGGTGGGGGGAAGCTTTCTTT. Protein: CASSKASVGTGWGEAFF.

The count of this clone is one. V is TRBV27 and J is TRBJ2-3, with 10 bases lining up with TRBD1. CDR3 length: 15 residues. J lost 4 bases, V lost 3 bases, and 4 bases had no gene match. Per germline, CDR1 MNHEY and CDR2 SMNVEV (reference sequence). CDR3 coding DNA: TGTGCCAGCAGTTTCTCCGGGACAGGGGCAGATACGCAGTATTTT. Protein product: CASSFSGTGADTQYF.

The chain has TRBV6-5 and TRBJ1-3; weak D call: TRBD1 (5 bases). The germline V gene encodes CDR1 MNHEY and CDR2 SVGAGI. This CDR3 is 16 amino acids long. Deletions cut 1 base from V and 1 base from J, with 11 bases between. CDR3 nucleotide sequence: TGTGCCAGCAGTTACTTACCGGGGGTTTCTGGAAACACCATATATTTT. Residues: CASSYLPGVSGNTIYF.

This clone came up a few times. The V gene is TRBV9, the J gene TRBJ2-7, with 13 bases matching TRBD2. The germline V gene has CDR1 SGDLS and CDR2 YYNGEE. This CDR3 is 15 amino acids long. The V and J ends lost 4 bases and 3 bases, in that order; junction bases with no gene match: 4. CDR3 sequence (DNA): TGTGCCAGCAGCCCTAGGACTAGCGGGAGCTACGAGCAGTACTTC. Translated, it gives CASSPRTSGSYEQYF. The variable domain in full, with the rest retrieved from reference TRBV9 and TRBJ2-7, is DSGVTQTPKHLITATGQRVTLRCSPRSGDLSVYWYQQSLDQGLQFLIQYYNGEERAKGNILERFSAQQFPDLHSELNLSSLELGDSALYFCASSPRTSGSYEQYFGPGTRLTVT.

The sample holds a few counts of this clone. The chain uses TRBV6-6 and TRBJ1-3; possibly TRBD1 for D (5 bases). This CDR3 spans 15 amino acids. Germline V gene data show CDR1 as MNHNY and CDR2 as SVGAGI (reference sequence). The V and J ends lost 5 bases and 0 bases respectively, with 11 bases between them. The CDR3 reads CASSHRSGSGNTIYF. CDR3 DNA sequence: TGTGCCAGCAGTCACAGGTCCGGCTCTGGAAACACCATATATTTT.

V gene TRBV9 combines with J gene TRBJ2-7; 10 bases agree with TRBD1. Germline lookup yields CDR1 SGDLS and CDR2 YYNGEE. V lost 3 bases to trimming and J lost 6 bases; unmatched junction nucleotides: 9. This CDR3 comprises 15 residues. The CDR3 sequence is CASSARDRGPVEQYF. The CDR3 DNA is TGTGCCAGCAGCGCCCGCGACAGGGGGCCGGTCGAGCAGTACTTC.

This clone was picked up a small number of times. V and J are TRBV18 and TRBJ1-2, with D possibly matching TRBD1 (5 bases). The germline CDR1 and CDR2 sequences are KGHSH and LQKENI. The V end lost 2 bases, the J end lost 4 bases, and 8 bases lay between the germline ends. The CDR3 is 13 residues long. CDR3 protein: CASSPGGGYGYTF. CDR3 sequence (DNA): TGTGCCAGCTCACCAGGGGGAGGCTATGGCTACACCTTC.

CDR3 nucleotide sequence: TGTGCCAGCAGCACGGGGGGCAGCTCCACCGGGGAGCTGTTTTTT. Encoded protein: CASSTGGSSTGELFF. The chain uses TRBV28 and TRBJ2-2; maybe TRBD2 (7 bases). CDR1 and CDR2 (germline): MDHEN, SYDVKM. V was shortened by 6 bases and J by 4 bases, with 15 bases between the two germline ends. This CDR3 comprises 15 residues. Drawing the rest from reference TRBV28 and TRBJ2-2, the complete variable domain is DVKVTQSSRYLVKRTGEKVFLECVQDMDHENMFWYRQDPGLGLRLIYFSYDVKMKEKGDIPEGYSVSREKKERFSLILESASTNQTSMYLCASSTGGSSTGELFFGEGSRLTVL.

J is TRBJ2-3 and V is TRBV14, with D maybe TRBD1 (6 bases). There are 18 residues in the CDR3. V lost 0 bases to trimming and J lost 2 bases, with 18 bases between them. CDR1 and CDR2 (germline): SGHDN, FVKESK. The CDR3 spells CASSQDAYWDTYTDTQYF. CDR3 DNA sequence: TGTGCCAGCAGCCAAGATGCGTACTGGGACACCTACACAGATACGCAGTATTTT.

The chain links TRBV4-1 to TRBJ1-6; D unresolved. The V gene's germline CDR1 is MGHRA and CDR2 YSYEKL. Trimming cost V 2 bases and J 0 bases, with 11 bases left between them. The CDR3 runs 17 residues. CDR3 protein: CASSQWTSSSYNSPLHF. CDR3 in DNA: TGCGCCAGCAGCCAATGGACTTCGAGCTCCTATAATTCACCCCTCCACTTT.

This rearrangement joins TRBV4-1 to TRBJ2-1; maybe TRBD1 (6 bases). This CDR3 comprises 17 residues. Trimming cost V 4 bases and J 3 bases, with 19 bases left between them. Germline CDR1 reads MGHRA; CDR2 reads YSYEKL. Written as DNA, the CDR3 is TGCGCCAGCAGCCGGGAACAGGGCTTGATAAACTACAATGAGCAGTTCTTC. Residues: CASSREQGLINYNEQFF.

This clone appeared once. The chain recombines TRBV6-6 with TRBJ2-2; the match to TRBD1 covers 8 bases. The CDR3 length is 14 residues. V lost 8 bases to trimming and J lost 3 bases; unmatched junction nucleotides: 5. Per the germline V gene, CDR1 is MNHNY and CDR2 is SVGAGI (reference sequence). The CDR3 region is CASLDRGHTGELFF. DNA of the CDR3: TGTGCCAGCTTAGACAGGGGCCACACCGGGGAGCTGTTTTTT.

The chain combines TRBV7-9 with TRBJ1-1; 9 positions agree with TRBD1. CDR3 length: 14 amino acids. With 5 bases clipped from V and 7 bases from J, the junction kept 8 bases outside the gene matches. Germline CDR1 reads SEHNR; CDR2 reads FQNEAQ (reference sequence). The CDR3 DNA reads TGTGCCAGCAGCGCTTATACAGGGGGCGATGAAGCTTTCTTT. It encodes CASSAYTGGDEAFF.

The chain recombines TRBV5-4 with TRBJ2-7; D not resolved. The CDR3 is 14 amino acids. V lost 0 bases and J 2 bases, leaving 9 bases between the germline ends. Germline loops: CDR1 SGHNT, CDR2 YYREEE (reference sequence). CDR3: CASSLGQKTYEQYF. The CDR3 bases are TGTGCCAGCAGCTTGGGCCAGAAAACCTACGAGCAGTACTTC. Together with reference TRBV5-4 and TRBJ2-7, the CDR3 gives the full variable domain: ETGVTQSPTHLIKTRGQQVTLRCSSQSGHNTVSWYQQALGQGPQFIFQYYREEENGRGNFPPRFSGLQFPNYSSELNVNALELDDSALYLCASSLGQKTYEQYFGPGTRLTVT.

This chain connects TRBV19 to TRBJ1-1, with TRBD1 matching over 8 bases. Looked up from germline, CDR1 is LNHDA and CDR2 is SQIVND (reference sequence). V lost 6 bases, J lost 0 bases, and 9 bases stayed unmatched. There are 16 residues in the CDR3. DNA for the CDR3: TGTGCCAGTAGGGGCATGACAGGGGCCTTGAACACTGAAGCTTTCTTT. Translated, it gives CASRGMTGALNTEAFF.

The chain links TRBV6-4 to TRBJ2-3, with 9 bases matching TRBD1. The J segment lost 5 bases and the V segment lost 8 bases, leaving 8 bases of the junction unmatched. CDR3 length: 14 amino acids. Germline V gene sequence: CDR1 MRHNA, CDR2 SNTAGT. CDR3 protein: CASSEQGAEDTQYF. The CDR3, as DNA: TGTGCCAGCTCAGAACAGGGGGCAGAAGATACGCAGTATTTT.

The chain is built from TRBV11-2 and TRBJ2-1, with 8 positions matching TRBD1. The CDR3 consists of 16 residues. Germline assignment: CDR1 SGHAT and CDR2 FQNNGV. The trim removed 5 bases at V and 4 bases at J, leaving 10 bases unmatched. This CDR3 is CASSVQPGQDYNEQFF. CDR3 bases: TGTGCCAGCAGCGTACAACCGGGACAGGATTACAATGAGCAGTTCTTC.

This chain connects TRBV7-9 to TRBJ2-1; 9 bases agree with TRBD2. J gave up 2 bases and V 3 bases, and 2 bases lay outside the gene matches. In germline, CDR1 is SEHNR, CDR2 FQNEAQ (reference sequence). The CDR3 has 15 amino acids. This chain's CDR3 is CASSFSGSPYNEQFF. The CDR3 DNA reads as TGTGCCAGCAGCTTTAGCGGGAGTCCCTACAATGAGCAGTTCTTC.

The chain employs TRBV6-5 and TRBJ2-3, with TRBD1 as a possible D gene (5 bases). V was pared by 2 bases and J by 4 bases, with 13 bases between. The CDR3 length is 15 residues. Germline V gives CDR1 MNHEY, CDR2 SVGAGI. CDR3 protein: CASSYLPRVADTQYF. The CDR3 region has the DNA TGTGCCAGCAGTTACCTCCCCAGGGTTGCAGATACGCAGTATTTT.

This chain connects TRBV5-4 to TRBJ1-3; D gene unclear. Germline CDR1 is SGHNT and CDR2 is YYREEE (reference sequence). The CDR3 extends over 16 amino acids. Trimming stripped 2 bases from V and 0 bases from J, with 12 bases between. CDR3 bases: TGTGCCAGCAGCTTCGGGGTACAGAGCTCTGGAAACACCATATATTTT. Residues: CASSFGVQSSGNTIYF. Complete variable domain (other parts from reference TRBV5-4 and TRBJ1-3): ETGVTQSPTHLIKTRGQQVTLRCSSQSGHNTVSWYQQALGQGPQFIFQYYREEENGRGNFPPRFSGLQFPNYSSELNVNALELDDSALYLCASSFGVQSSGNTIYFGEGSWLTVV.

The CDR3 here is CASSPGGGTGELFF. DNA of the CDR3: TGTGCCAGCAGTCCAGGGGGCGGAACCGGGGAGCTGTTTTTT. The chain joins TRBV6-4 to TRBJ2-2; 8 bases line up with TRBD1. This CDR3 contains 14 residues. CDR1 is MRHNA and CDR2 is SNTAGT in the germline V gene. V was pared by 5 bases and J by 5 bases, with 4 bases of the junction left unmatched.

V gene TRBV6-1 combines with J gene TRBJ1-4, with 7 bases aligning to TRBD1. V shed 6 bases, J shed 7 bases, and the junction held 11 bases outside the gene matches. CDR3 length: 15 residues. CDR1 is MNHNS and CDR2 is SASEGT in the germline V gene. CDR3 DNA sequence: TGTGCCAGCAGCCCCAACAGGGGACGGAGTGAAAAACTGTTTTTT. Translation: CASSPNRGRSEKLFF.